This record covers a single TCR delta chain. TCRdb processed the RT-PCR reads again with the CATT caller. Of over 3,500 delta-chain clones in the sample, about 15% were seen once. The source of the sample is a study of gamma-delta T cells after stem cell transplantation. Germline trimming cut 0 bases from V and 0 bases from J; bases unmatched to any gene: 19. Germline CDR1 and CDR2: TSWWSYY and QGS. The CDR3 loop spans 24 amino acids. The sequenced material came from gamma-delta T cells. This sequence originates from a human donor. It is not recorded whose cells these are; they may come from a transplant donor. The genes are TRDV1 and TRDJ3; 8 positions match TRDD3. Assignment of the J gene here rests on matching the DNA to germline, because TCRdb gives none. For the CDR3, the DNA is TGTGCTCTTGGGGAACTTCAAACTACGCCTTACTGGGGGCCGAGCTCCTGGGACACCCGACAGATGTTTTTC. It translates to CALGELQTTPYWGPSSWDTRQMFF.